The table lists the clone carrying this T cell receptor beta chain with many counts. The antigen is unknown. This specimen comes from a study of T cells in Graves' hyperthyroidism and ophthalmopathy. Study summary: Peripheral blood was drawn at first diagnosis, prior to all treatment.

V lost 4 bases, J lost 2 bases, and 13 bases lay in between. The CDR3 spans 15 residues. CDR1 is SGHRS, CDR2 YFSETQ, per germline. Regarding the study as a whole: From stable hyperthyroidism, ophthalmopathy was separated by a 13 V-J model. Expanded thyroid clonotypes (above 0.001) were mostly also found in blood.

The TCR beta CDR3 regions underwent amplification using RNA transcripts as the source. In the first-round RT-PCR of the TCR CDR3, the HTBI primer set was used. Via MiXCR, TCRdb re-called the multiplex PCR reads, giving one row per CDR3 protein. The top ten clones hold 25% to 30% of a sample with approximately 380,000 distinct CDR3 sequences, about 14% of them seen once. Source material: blood. The V call is TRBV5-1, the J call TRBJ2-1, with D tentatively TRBD1 or TRBD2 (5 bases each). This clonotype was sampled from a man in his fifties with Graves' ophthalmopathy. The CDR3 DNA follows: TGCGCCAGCAGCCACACAGGTAGCGCCTACAATGAGCAGTTCTTC. It codes for CASSHTGSAYNEQFF.